A selection of T cell receptor beta chains follows, all from one sample in a study of T cell repertoires in cytomegalovirus infection. MiXCR, run by TCRdb on the reads, gives a single entry per CDR3 protein. The table has under 800,000 distinct CDR3 sequences, roughly a quarter seen once. The sequencing input was CD8+ T cells from PBMCs. Source of these receptors: a human donor in good health (CMV status not recorded). Some clones in this sample may be carry-over from other donors' samples. Each CDR3 is given with its conserved first and last residue. The D gene is left open where the match is weak. Clone size is given for some rows only: seen once, a few or many times, or a class if the clone is expanded.

V	size	J	D	CDR3	DNA
TRBV28	many	TRBJ1-1	NA	CASSTLGGRKVEAFF	TGTGCCAGCAGTACACTTGGGGGGCGCAAGGTTGAAGCTTTCTTT
TRBV11-2	NA	TRBJ1-1	TRBD1	CASSEDREVTEAFF	TGTGCCAGCAGCGAAGACAGGGAGGTCACTGAAGCTTTCTTT
TRBV9	few	TRBJ1-1	NA	CASSPSGGGNTEAFF	TGTGCCAGCAGCCCGTCGGGGGGCGGGAACACTGAAGCTTTCTTT
TRBV7-9	NA	TRBJ2-2	TRBD2	CASSPGGMNTGELFF	TGTGCCAGCAGCCCGGGGGGAATGAACACCGGGGAGCTGTTTTTT
TRBV7-6	many	TRBJ1-1	NA	CASSVLRDGNTEAFF	TGTGCCAGCAGCGTCCTGAGGGACGGGAACACTGAAGCTTTCTTT
TRBV20-1	NA	TRBJ2-3	TRBD2	CSARDGLAGGRTDTQYF	TGCAGTGCTAGAGATGGACTAGCGGGGGGGCGGACAGATACGCAGTATTTT
TRBV28	few	TRBJ1-5	NA	CASRWTAGNQPQHF	TGTGCCAGCAGATGGACAGCTGGCAATCAGCCCCAGCATTTT
TRBV5-4	NA	TRBJ2-7	TRBD1	CASSLQGAFDEQYF	TGTGCCAGCAGCTTGCAGGGGGCTTTCGACGAGCAGTACTTC
TRBV2	NA	TRBJ2-2	NA	CASRGGTEGTGELFF	TGTGCCAGCAGGGGCGGGACAGAGGGCACCGGGGAGCTGTTTTTT
TRBV20-1	NA	TRBJ2-1	NA	CSARPTQRWYLDEQFF	TGCAGTGCTAGACCCACCCAGAGGTGGTATTTGGATGAGCAGTTCTTC
TRBV28	many	TRBJ1-3	NA	CASSRGAGAGNTIYF	TGTGCCAGCAGCCGTGGGGCAGGGGCTGGAAACACCATATATTTT
TRBV27	NA	TRBJ1-1	TRBD1	CASSLGQVSEAFF	TGTGCCAGCAGTTTGGGACAGGTGTCTGAAGCTTTCTTT
TRBV7-9	many	TRBJ2-2	NA	CASSFRDTNTGELFF	TGTGCCAGCAGCTTCCGGGACACGAACACCGGGGAGCTGTTTTTT
TRBV12-5	NA	TRBJ1-1	NA	CASGWGRTEAFF	TGTGCTAGTGGTTGGGGGCGGACTGAAGCTTTCTTT
TRBV7-8	many	TRBJ2-1	TRBD2	CASSFKGTSDNEQFF	TGTGCCAGCAGCTTTAAAGGGACTAGCGACAATGAGCAGTTCTTC
TRBV3-1	NA	TRBJ2-3	TRBD2	CASSQERAGGEDTQYF	TGTGCCAGCAGCCAAGAACGGGCGGGGGGGGAAGATACGCAGTATTTT